The next 30 T cell receptor beta chains were all read from a single sample in a study of blood T cell repertoires in COVID-19. Produced via immunoSEQ multiplex PCR; TCRdb's table is partial and in-frame only. Of about 270,000 clones listed, 65% to 90% are singletons. Sequencing was carried out using peripheral blood. The receptor set was obtained from a woman in her 70s with COVID-19, enrolled during active disease.

The chain uses TRBV9 and TRBJ2-1, with 9 bases lining up with TRBD1. The V segment lost 3 bases and the J segment 5 bases; nucleotides outside the gene matches: 6. Germline CDR1 and CDR2: SGDLS and YYNGEE. The CDR3 runs to 15 residues. The CDR3 bases are TGTGCCAGCAGCGCTTCCGGGACAGGGCACAATGAGCAGTTCTTC. Amino acid sequence: CASSASGTGHNEQFF. Full variable domain (remainder filled in from reference TRBV9 and TRBJ2-1): DSGVTQTPKHLITATGQRVTLRCSPRSGDLSVYWYQQSLDQGLQFLIQYYNGEERAKGNILERFSAQQFPDLHSELNLSSLELGDSALYFCASSASGTGHNEQFFGPGTRLTVL.

The chain recombines TRBV5-1 with TRBJ2-7; 9 bases are a match to TRBD2. The CDR3 is made up of 15 amino acids. Per the germline V gene, CDR1 is SGHRS and CDR2 is YFSETQ. J was trimmed by 2 bases and V by 2 bases; bases with no gene match: 5. The CDR3 spells CASSLNLAGTYEQYF. The DNA of the CDR3 is TGCGCCAGCAGCTTAAACCTAGCGGGGACCTACGAGCAGTACTTC.

The genes are TRBV12-3 or TRBV12-4 and TRBJ1-1, with a possible D match to TRBD1 (6 bases). The CDR3 consists of 12 residues. Trimming took off 3 bases at V and 11 bases at J, with 13 bases between the two ends. CDR3 DNA: TGTGCCAGCAGTTTCTCGGGGAGGGGGGCTTTCTTT. This translates into CASSFSGRGAFF.

The rearrangement links TRBV12-2 to TRBJ1-6; the table assigns TRBD1, which was not confirmed against the DNA. TRBV12-2 is tagged as a pseudogene. This CDR3 is 15 amino acids long. The CDR3 protein is CASRLDRFYNSPLHF. CDR3 nucleotides: TGTGCAAGTCGTTTGGACAGGTTCTATAATTCACCCCTCCACTTT.

This clone has only one observation. The chain employs TRBV4-2 and TRBJ2-3; 9 nucleotides align to TRBD2. The germline V gene encodes CDR1 LGHNA and CDR2 YNFKEQ. The CDR3 runs to 17 residues. V was clipped by 0 bases and J by 1 base; unmatched bases: 5. CDR3 DNA sequence: TGTGCCAGCAGCCAAGATCAGCGGGGGGCCGGCACAGATACGCAGTATTTT. Protein sequence: CASSQDQRGAGTDTQYF.

This chain links TRBV7-9 with TRBJ1-2; D remains ambiguous. Germline V gene data show CDR1 as SEHNR and CDR2 as FQNEAQ (reference sequence). This CDR3 comprises 14 residues. V lost 2 bases, J lost 6 bases, and 13 bases lay in between. In DNA form, the CDR3 reads TGTGCCAGCAGCTTAAAGAATCGGGTTGATGGCTACACCTTC. This sequence encodes CASSLKNRVDGYTF.

The chain is built from TRBV9 and TRBJ1-4; no firm D call. V lost 4 bases and J lost 7, with 17 bases in between. This CDR3 spans 15 amino acids. The germline V gene has CDR1 SGDLS and CDR2 YYNGEE. CDR3 sequence reads: CASSPRVGSGEKLFF. CDR3 DNA: TGTGCCAGCAGCCCCCGCGTGGGGAGTGGTGAAAAACTGTTTTTT.

The genes are TRBV5-4 and TRBJ2-5; 9 positions agree with TRBD1. V was pared by 2 bases and J by 2 bases, with 4 bases of the junction left unmatched. Germline V gene lookup returns CDR1 SGHNT and CDR2 YYREEE (reference sequence). This CDR3 has 15 amino acids. The DNA for the CDR3 is TGTGCCAGCAGCTTCCCCGGGACAGGGCAAGAGACCCAGTACTTC. Amino acids: CASSFPGTGQETQYF.

In DNA, the CDR3 is TGTGCCAGTAGCCCTCTCCCCGGGGTTGCTAACTATGGCTACACCTTC. It is translated as CASSPLPGVANYGYTF. The chain uses TRBV19 and TRBJ1-2; no reliable D call. Germline CDR1 and CDR2: LNHDA and SQIVND (reference sequence). The CDR3 totals 16 residues. V was trimmed by 6 bases and J by 0 bases, leaving 17 bases between them.

This sequence joins TRBV19 and TRBJ2-5; the D gene is possibly TRBD2 (5 bases). CDR1 is LNHDA and CDR2 is SQIVND in the germline V gene (reference sequence). The V gene lost 5 bases and the J gene lost 5 bases, with 9 bases spanning the gap. The CDR3 is 12 residues long. CDR3 amino acids: CASSEGVETQYF. The DNA of the CDR3 is TGTGCCAGTAGTGAGGGTGTGGAGACCCAGTACTTC.

This clone was counted a single time. This chain links TRBV6-5 with TRBJ1-1; TRBD1 matches 8 bases. Germline V gives CDR1 MNHEY, CDR2 SVGAGI. With V trimmed by 6 bases and J by 5 bases, 8 bases remained unmatched. The length of the CDR3 is 14 residues. CDR3: CASSRDRWGTEAFF. The CDR3 DNA is TGTGCCAGCAGCCGGGACAGGTGGGGGACTGAAGCTTTCTTT.

This clone was detected once. The chain has TRBV6-4 and TRBJ2-2, with a weak D call TRBD1 (5 bases). Germline loops: CDR1 MRHNA, CDR2 SNTAGT. This CDR3 comprises 15 residues. Trimming left V 6 bases short and J 4 bases short, with 15 bases between. The CDR3: CASRTVLGVTGELFF. For the CDR3, the DNA is TGTGCCAGCAGGACCGTTCTAGGGGTCACCGGGGAGCTGTTTTTT.

V usage is TRBV9 and J usage is TRBJ2-4, with a weak D call TRBD1 (5 bases). The V end lost 8 bases, the J end lost 4 bases, and 13 bases lay between the germline ends. Germline V lookup: CDR1 SGDLS, CDR2 YYNGEE. The CDR3 runs to 13 residues. The CDR3 is CASSRQPKNIQYF. DNA of the CDR3: TGTGCCAGTTCCAGACAGCCTAAAAACATTCAGTACTTC.

The chain joins TRBV7-8 to TRBJ1-5; 7 positions agree with TRBD1. The CDR3 totals 16 residues. CDR1 SGHVS and CDR2 FQNEAQ come from the germline V gene. V was clipped by 2 bases and J by 5 bases; unmatched bases: 9. CDR3 in amino acids: CASSLSRQGVYQPQHF. CDR3 DNA sequence: TGTGCCAGCAGCTTATCCAGACAGGGAGTATATCAGCCCCAGCATTTT. The full variable domain, in which reference TRBV7-8 and TRBJ1-5 provide the parts outside the CDR3, is GAGVSQSPRYKVAKRGQDVALRCDPISGHVSLFWYQQALGQGPEFLTYFQNEAQLDKSGLPSDRFFAERPEGSVSTLKIQRTQQEDSAVYLCASSLSRQGVYQPQHFGDGTRLSIL.

The chain links TRBV5-1 to TRBJ2-7; 7 bases fit TRBD1. This CDR3 spans 16 amino acids. J gave up 0 bases and V 4 bases, and 10 bases lay outside the gene matches. CDR1 is SGHRS, CDR2 YFSETQ, per germline. The CDR3, as DNA: TGCGCCAGCAGCCGTACGAAGGGGGCTGGCTCCTACGAGCAGTACTTC. Its translation is CASSRTKGAGSYEQYF. Full variable domain (outside the CDR3, taken from reference TRBV5-1 and TRBJ2-7): KAGVTQTPRYLIKTRGQQVTLSCSPISGHRSVSWYQQTPGQGLQFLFEYFSETQRNKGNFPGRFSGRQFSNSRSEMNVSTLELGDSALYLCASSRTKGAGSYEQYFGPGTRLTVT.

The rearrangement uses TRBV2 and TRBJ1-1; weak D call: TRBD1 (6 bases). Germline V gene sequence: CDR1 SNHLY, CDR2 FYNNEI. V lost 5 bases and J lost 1, with 11 bases in between. The length of the CDR3 is 14 residues. This chain's CDR3 is CASSSEGGNTEAFF. The CDR3 coding sequence is TGTGCCAGCAGTTCCGAAGGGGGGAACACTGAAGCTTTCTTT.

The chain couples TRBV18 to TRBJ1-5; 8 bases are a match to TRBD1. The V gene's germline CDR1 is KGHSH and CDR2 LQKENI. The V gene end was trimmed by 3 bases and the J gene end by 4 bases; junction bases not matched to a gene: 5. This CDR3 has 15 residues. Here the CDR3 DNA reads TGTGCCAGCTCACCGGGGACAGGAAGGAATCAGCCCCAGCATTTT. The encoded protein is CASSPGTGRNQPQHF.

This chain joins TRBV7-9 and TRBJ2-7; 7 positions match TRBD2. The J segment lost 4 bases and the V segment lost 5 bases, leaving 11 bases of the junction unmatched. This CDR3 comprises 15 residues. Germline V gene lookup returns CDR1 SEHNR and CDR2 FQNEAQ (reference sequence). CDR3 nucleotides: TGTGCCAGCAGCCCCCTCCCGGGGGGATTATACGAGCAGTACTTC. It codes for CASSPLPGGLYEQYF.

This sequence joins TRBV24-1 and TRBJ2-7, with 15 nucleotides matching TRBD2. The germline gives CDR1 KGHDR, CDR2 SFDVKD. The CDR3 has 16 residues. V was clipped by 5 bases and J by 4 bases; unmatched bases: 5. CDR3 loop: CATSGTSGGADYEQYF. CDR3 sequence (DNA): TGTGCCACCAGTGGGACTAGCGGGGGGGCTGATTACGAGCAGTACTTC.

The chain employs TRBV27 and TRBJ2-2; 13 positions match TRBD2. Per germline, CDR1 MNHEY and CDR2 SMNVEV (reference sequence). There are 17 residues in the CDR3. The trim removed 3 bases at V and 4 bases at J, leaving 5 bases unmatched. CDR3 sequence reads: CASSLRRLAGGTGELFF. The CDR3 DNA reads as TGTGCCAGCAGTTTGCGGAGACTAGCGGGGGGCACCGGGGAGCTGTTTTTT.

The table lists this clone with a few counts. This chain connects TRBV7-9 to TRBJ2-7, with D uncertain. This CDR3 is 13 amino acids long. CDR1 SEHNR and CDR2 FQNEAQ come from the germline V gene (reference sequence). V was cut by 4 bases and J by 0 bases, with 7 bases left in between. The CDR3 nucleotides read TGTGCCAGCAGCTCAGGTGCCTCCTACGAGCAGTACTTC. Translated: CASSSGASYEQYF.

This clone appeared once. The chain links TRBV5-6 to TRBJ1-2, with 8 bases lining up with TRBD1. Germline CDR1 and CDR2: SGHDT and YYEEEE. This CDR3 is 15 amino acids long. J was trimmed by 4 bases and V by 4 bases; bases with no gene match: 9. This CDR3 reads CASSPRDRRSYGYTF. Written as DNA, the CDR3 is TGTGCCAGCAGCCCCCGGGACAGGAGATCCTATGGCTACACCTTC.

V usage is TRBV11-3 and J usage is TRBJ2-1, with unresolved D. Trimming stripped 5 bases from V and 6 bases from J, with 14 bases between. The CDR3 length is 14 residues. From germline, CDR1 is SGHNT and CDR2 YENEEA. The CDR3 DNA sequence: TGTGCCAGCAGCCGAAACAGTGGTTCCAATGAGCAGTTCTTC. Encoded protein: CASSRNSGSNEQFF.

The chain uses TRBV6-2 or TRBV6-3 and TRBJ2-7; D is perhaps TRBD1 (6 bases). From germline, CDR1 is MNHEY and CDR2 SVGEGT. CDR3 length equals 14 residues. Trimming pared 0 bases from V and 3 bases from J, leaving 9 bases between. The CDR3 DNA sequence: TGTGCCAGCAGTTACTCGGACAGTCTCTACGAGCAGTACTTC. Translation: CASSYSDSLYEQYF.

CDR3 sequence: CASSSDRGSRELFF. The CDR3 region has the DNA TGTGCCAGCAGCTCGGACAGGGGGTCCCGGGAGCTGTTTTTT. V and J are TRBV5-8 and TRBJ2-2, with 10 bases fitting TRBD1. The germline V gene encodes CDR1 SGHTS and CDR2 YDEGEE. The CDR3 spans 14 residues. Trimming took 3 bases from V and 9 from J; bases not matched to a gene: 5.

The chain has TRBV18 and TRBJ1-2, with D tentatively TRBD1 (6 bases). The V and J ends lost 3 bases and 4 bases respectively, with 12 bases between them. The length of the CDR3 is 14 residues. Per the germline V gene, CDR1 is KGHSH and CDR2 is LQKENI. CDR3: CASSPSTGSYGYTF. The CDR3 nucleotides read TGTGCCAGCTCACCCTCGACAGGTTCCTATGGCTACACCTTC.

The rearrangement links TRBV4-3 to TRBJ1-1; unclear D gene. The CDR3 covers 15 residues. V was trimmed by 0 bases and J by 2 bases, leaving 10 bases between them. Germline V lookup: CDR1 LGHNA, CDR2 YSLEER. CDR3 DNA: TGCGCCAGCAGCCAAGATTGGCAAAGTAACACTGAAGCTTTCTTT. As protein: CASSQDWQSNTEAFF.

This sequence joins TRBV4-1 and TRBJ1-1; D is ambiguous. Germline V CDR1 and CDR2: MGHRA, YSYEKL. The CDR3 spans 12 residues. V was trimmed by 6 bases and J by 4 bases, leaving 9 bases between them. CDR3: CASSGRSTEAFF. CDR3 nucleotide sequence: TGCGCCAGCAGTGGCCGGAGCACTGAAGCTTTCTTT.

The V and J genes are TRBV5-1 and TRBJ2-5; 8 nucleotides align to TRBD2. V trimming: 5 bases; J trimming: 1 base; junction bases outside the gene matches: 7. Germline values: CDR1 SGHRS, CDR2 YFSETQ. The CDR3 contains 15 residues. Written as DNA, the CDR3 is TGCGCCAGCAGGAAGGGACTAGGCCCCCAAGAGACCCAGTACTTC. Amino acids: CASRKGLGPQETQYF. The whole variable domain, filled in from reference TRBV5-1 and TRBJ2-5, reads KAGVTQTPRYLIKTRGQQVTLSCSPISGHRSVSWYQQTPGQGLQFLFEYFSETQRNKGNFPGRFSGRQFSNSRSEMNVSTLELGDSALYLCASRKGLGPQETQYFGPGTRLLVL.

The chain combines TRBV5-4 with TRBJ2-1, with no clear D. V was cut by 2 bases and J by 6 bases, with 9 bases left in between. CDR3 length equals 13 residues. Germline V gene data show CDR1 as SGHNT and CDR2 as YYREEE (reference sequence). The CDR3 bases are TGTGCCAGCAGCTTCCCTAACGGCAATGAGCAGTTCTTC. This gives the protein CASSFPNGNEQFF.